The source of this T cell receptor beta chain is a study of cytomegalovirus exposure and HLA in healthy donors (dated by TCRdb to about 2017). Turning to the overall study: An earlier analysis of a few hundred of the donors reported approximately 300 Gb of sequence data and around 120 million unique TCR beta sequences obtained from 180 million or so T cells. An early release that covered roughly 600 HLA-typed donors contained 250 to 350 gigabases of sequencing data and 75 million to 100 million unique TCR sequences. The genetic ancestry cluster associated with self-reported Caucasian donors included 81% of the approximately 430 genotyped donors. The study aimed to test whether signatures of past pathogen exposure could be identified by cataloging public T cell receptors. The T cell repertoires of 700 or so subjects were profiled by immunosequencing and related to cytomegalovirus serostatus. A separate validation cohort of roughly 110 different subjects was used in addition to the approximately 700-subject first cohort. The study combined high-throughput TCR immunosequencing, statistical association of individual TCRs with disease status, and machine learning to predict cytomegalovirus infection status. In a later analysis, previously published TCR beta repertoires from 670 or so donors were re-analyzed and high-resolution HLA genotyping was added so that TCR occurrence patterns could be studied. Rather than using new phenotypic data, the later analysis identified candidate immune exposures from TCR beta sequences and from how often those sequences occurred across donors. In an earlier analysis of a few hundred of the donors, high-throughput TCR beta sequencing was used to judge whether each TCR beta V gene segment behaved as functional or pseudogenic. Alongside the repertoire data, information on donor age, sex, ethnicity and CMV serostatus was compiled. A later genetic analysis used genome-wide SNP genotypes for about 65% of the roughly 700 donors, treating that subset as a discovery cohort. All discovery cohort repertoires had been generated using a single sequencing platform. HLA typing covered class I and class II loci at four-digit resolution. Typing coverage differed by locus: A, B, C, DRB1 and DQB1 were typed in roughly 620-630 donors, DQA1 in 522, DPA1 in 606, and DPB1 in approximately 450. A handful of DR-DQ haplotypes were handled as single units for association and clustering because linkage in the cohort was strong. On average, roughly 250,000 unique TCR beta nucleotide sequences were sequenced per donor among roughly 430 genotyped donors of the cohort, with around 19% of those sequences being non-productive.

Per the germline V gene, SGDLS is the CDR1 and YYNGEE is the CDR2. V sheds 0 bases and J sheds 3 bases, leaving 12 bases between their ends. Including the terminal cysteine and phenylalanine, the CDR3 comprises 16 residues. Of all the DNA, just the CDR3 is kept, 48 bases in frame from base 1. Libraries came from the immunoSEQ multiplex PCR assay. A mixture of 60 forward primers for TCR Vbeta segments and 13 reverse primers for TCR Jbeta segments was used in the multiplex PCR. The CDR3 region of rearranged TCR beta genes was amplified from genomic DNA by a multiplex PCR assay. The amplified TCR beta libraries were sequenced on the Illumina HiSeq System as 87-base-pair reads. The study's own analysis went as follows. A later analysis tallied approximately 87 million unique TCR beta chains across the 666 repertoires, and around 10 million of those chains were shared by two or more donors. Raw reads were error-corrected and collapsed into unique sequences by a nearest-neighbor algorithm in which closely related sequences were merged to remove PCR and sequencing errors. CDR3 sequences were aligned to IMGT reference sequences to assign V, D and J gene segments. For a sequence to be retained, a match of at least six nucleotides was required to both a V gene segment and a J gene segment. A rearrangement was called productive if the CDR3 had no stop codons and remained in frame with V and J, and every other rearrangement was called non-productive. CDR3 was defined according to IMGT convention as the region running from the second conserved V-encoded cysteine to the conserved J-encoded phenylalanine. In an earlier analysis of around 540 of the donors, sequences lacking an unambiguous match to a single V gene segment were excluded. An earlier analysis of several hundred of the donors called V segments functional above 56.7% productive rearrangements and segregating when the between-donor standard deviation exceeded 5%. A statistical classification framework was built to diagnose cytomegalovirus status from the catalog of TCR beta chain sequences. In a later analysis, TCR nucleotide sequences were compared against IMGT/GENE-DB human TR gene sequences so that V and J genes could be assigned. The TCRdist pipeline was used in a later analysis to assign CDR3 sequences and most-parsimonious VDJ recombination scenarios. A later analysis defined each TCR beta chain by its CDR3 amino acid sequence plus V-gene family, and excluded reads lacking a unique V-gene family. A later analysis removed 450 to 600 highly shared, low-generation-probability nucleotide sequences to deal with suspected cross-contamination and a sequencing artifact. A later analysis calculated a clonal expansion index for each public chain from normalized within-repertoire ranks of inferred template counts. A later analysis computed generation probabilities with a VDJ recombination model fitted to out-of-frame rearrangements, and checked the results against IGoR. In a later analysis, hypergeometric tests were used to score TCR-TCR, TCR-HLA and TCR-CMV co-occurrence, with a repertoire-size bias correction applied to TCR pairs. To estimate false discovery rates, a later analysis permuted the HLA or CMV assignments 20 times. In a later analysis, co-occurring TCRs were grouped using DBSCAN, and TCRdist sequence similarity was added for clustering within HLA-allele-positive subsets. Repertoires with fewer than 30,000 or more than 120,000 public chains were left out of co-occurrence clustering, as were five repertoires with anomalous nucleotide sharing. TCRdb obtained this table from immuneACCESS and retained in-frame rearrangements with V and J assigned. These tables miss some clones; where compared with another copy, unresolved V genes account for less than half of the shortfall, and the remainder is unexplained. V and J calls plus clone size are reproduced from that table; the DNA served to infer D and trimming. The sample includes 120,000 to 150,000 clones, with 70% to 85% observed a single time. Clones ranked in the top ten supply more than 1.5% of the sample.

The cohort comprised fewer than 750 healthy bone marrow donors. At the time of sampling, all cohort members were nominally healthy, though unrecorded immune exposures were likely present. The donor was CMV seronegative and was included in the group of about 350 seronegative cohort members. Every donor gave a peripheral blood sample, and the peripheral blood mononuclear cells from that sample were used for TCR beta sequencing. The Qiagen DNeasy Blood Extraction Kit was used to extract genomic DNA from the blood cell samples. Overall study outcomes, separate from this receptor: Presence/absence analyses assumed roughly uniform sequencing depth across donors, an assumption that may not hold. In a later analysis, about 17,000 TCR beta sequences were associated with specific HLA alleles at a false discovery rate of 0.05. Several of the top co-occurrence clusters appeared to be linked to parvovirus B19, influenza, CMV and Epstein-Barr virus, according to a later analysis. In a later analysis, the rate of TCR association differed among HLA loci, with DRB1 alleles having the most associated TCRs and HLA-C alleles having the fewest. Linkage disequilibrium might explain the correlated functional status among segregating V segments, but an unknown experimental factor could not be excluded. While some public TCRs were present in many individuals, most TCR sequences turned up only very rarely across donors. A further reported finding was that TCR beta sequences accurately predicted the HLA-A and HLA-B alleles for most subjects in the first cohort. A later genetic analysis associated a missense DCLRE1C variant with V-gene and J-gene trimming of TCR beta chains, and an independent cohort replicated the association. It was suggested by the authors that the approach could potentially be generalized to other disease states and immunological phenotypes. The sequencing pipeline was judged likely to have produced a cluster of highly shared sequence variants as a technical artifact. Immune exposure information for the cohort was limited to CMV serostatus. A total of 150 to 200 TCR beta chains were listed by the study as associated with cytomegalovirus. Fewer than 20 rarely observed V segments, including chromosome 9 orphons, were excluded from the earlier analysis of about 600 of the donors because counts were too low. Compared with equally common non-associated chains, HLA-associated TCR beta chains in a later analysis were more clonally expanded and had lower generation probabilities. HLA typing was unavailable for some donors at each locus, so association tests used only the typed subset. This cohort had only TCR beta chains sequenced, and the lack of alpha or paired-chain data limited which features could be detected. A few of the identified cytomegalovirus-associated TCR beta chains were confirmed in vitro to be specific for cytomegalovirus antigens. According to a later genetic analysis, donors in an Asian-associated ancestry cluster had fewer N-insertions in productive TCRs than the approximately 690-donor mean. In a later analysis, most CMV-associated TCR beta chains were found to appear HLA-restricted, with HLA associations seemingly driven largely by CMV exposure. In both the original and validation cohorts, the classifier was reported to diagnose cytomegalovirus status with high specificity and sensitivity. Strong co-occurrence of HLA alleles, especially DR and DQ, made assigning TCR associations to individual alleles difficult. In an earlier analysis of 587 of the donors, most TCR beta V segments were observed in productive rearrangements about 90% or about 30% of the time, broadly matching IMGT annotations. The 87-base-pair reads could not distinguish some IMGT-functional V segments, including TRBV6-2 and TRBV6-3, so those segments were excluded.

Worth noting for this clone: This clone's antigen is unknown. Base qualities are missing; no much larger clone stands one base away.

Sequencing was done on a sample of PBMCs. The chain is assembled from TRBV9 and TRBJ2-2; matching of 8 bases hints at TRBD1 as the D gene. The TCR originated in a woman aged 40 to 50 in good health and CMV-seronegative. Here is the DNA: TGTGCCAGCAGCGTAGAACAGGGGGGGGACACCGGGGAGCTGTTTTTT. The encoded protein is CASSVEQGGDTGELFF.